A selection of T cell receptor beta chains follows, all from one sample in a study of PD-L1 blockade in urothelial cancer. Assay: immunoSEQ multiplex PCR; the TCRdb copy retains only in-frame clones and omits some. Found here are around 60,000 clones, approximately 81% of them singletons; the top ten hold about 2.9%. The material was PBMCs, obtained around atezolizumab (anti-PD-L1) treatment. The receptors were gathered from a man aged 70 or older with urothelial cancer. Both conserved end residues are part of each CDR3. D genes are given only for firm matches. Clone size, where shown, is once, few, many, or a class for clones that have expanded.

>TRBD2|-|TRBJ2-1|TRBV9
CASSFSGRGNEQFF
TGTGCCAGCAGCTTTAGCGGGAGGGGGAATGAGCAGTTCTTC
>TRBD2|-|TRBJ2-1|TRBV4-2
CASSQVTSGLYDEQFF
TGTGCCAGCAGCCAAGTAACTAGCGGGCTTTATGATGAGCAGTTCTTC
>-|-|TRBJ2-5|TRBV2
CASSEQGWETQYF
TGTGCCAGCAGTGAGCAGGGGTGGGAGACCCAGTACTTC
>-|-|TRBJ1-1|TRBV19
CASSSTGNTEAFF
TGTGCCAGCTCCTCCACAGGGAACACTGAAGCTTTCTTT
>-|-|TRBJ2-1|TRBV6-1
CASSEGVREQFF
TGTGCCAGCAGTGAAGGGGTGAGGGAGCAGTTCTTC
>-|-|TRBJ2-3|TRBV27
CASSEEGRLDTDTQYF
TGTGCCAGCAGTGAGGAGGGCAGACTCGACACAGATACGCAGTATTTT
>TRBD1|-|TRBJ1-2|TRBV12-5
CASGTGVNYGYTF
TGTGCTAGTGGTACAGGGGTGAACTATGGCTACACCTTC
>TRBD1|-|TRBJ1-1|TRBV5-3
CARSSGQLNTEAFF
TGTGCCAGAAGCTCGGGACAGTTGAACACTGAAGCTTTCTTT
>TRBD2|-|TRBJ2-3|TRBV9
CASSVSGGADTQYF
TGTGCCAGCAGCGTATCGGGAGGCGCAGATACGCAGTATTTT
>TRBD2|-|TRBJ2-1|TRBV19
CASSGGLAGVDEQFF
TGTGCCAGTAGTGGGGGACTAGCGGGAGTAGATGAGCAGTTCTTC
>TRBD1|few|TRBJ1-5|TRBV4-1
CASSHPSGTGGQPQHF
TGCGCCAGCAGCCACCCCTCAGGGACAGGGGGTCAGCCCCAGCATTTT
>TRBD2|-|TRBJ2-7|TRBV19
CASSISGRVYEQYF
TGTGCCAGTAGTATTAGCGGGAGGGTCTACGAGCAGTACTTC
>-|-|TRBJ1-3|TRBV2
CASSTLGSRGASSGNTIYF
TGTGCCAGCAGTACTTTAGGGTCCAGGGGCGCTTCCTCTGGAAACACCATATATTTT
>-|-|TRBJ1-4|TRBV28
CASSRPGATNEKLFF
TGTGCCAGCAGCCGCCCGGGGGCAACTAATGAAAAACTGTTTTTT
>TRBD1|-|TRBJ1-1|TRBV9
CASSATGTGDTEAFF
TGTGCCAGCAGCGCGACCGGGACAGGGGACACTGAAGCTTTCTTT
>-|-|TRBJ2-2|TRBV7-2
CASTRMANTGELFF
TGTGCCAGCACCCGCATGGCAAACACCGGGGAGCTGTTTTTT
>TRBD1|-|TRBJ1-4|TRBV6-5
CASSSAGTGMQKLFF
TGTGCCAGCAGTTCCGCCGGGACAGGGATGCAAAAACTGTTTTTT
>TRBD1|-|TRBJ2-2|TRBV14
CASGRQGDTGELFF
TGTGCCAGCGGAAGACAGGGGGACACCGGGGAGCTGTTTTTT
>-|-|TRBJ1-5|TRBV6-5
CASRRRVGQPQHF
TGTGCCAGCAGGAGGAGGGTAGGGCAGCCCCAGCATTTT
>TRBD2|-|TRBJ2-1|TRBV2
CASSESGSSYNEQFF
TGTGCCAGCAGTGAAAGCGGGAGCTCCTACAATGAGCAGTTCTTC
>TRBD1|-|TRBJ2-3|TRBV7-3
CASSLTGGDTQYF
TGTGCCAGCAGCCTGACAGGGGGAGATACGCAGTATTTT
>TRBD2|-|TRBJ2-3|TRBV7-2
CASSLEGTSLTDTQYF
TGTGCCAGCAGCTTAGAAGGGACTAGCCTCACAGATACGCAGTATTTT
>TRBD1|-|TRBJ1-1|TRBV28
CASSTHSQGILMNTEAFF
TGTGCCAGCAGTACACACTCACAGGGGATACTTATGAACACTGAAGCTTTCTTT
>-|-|TRBJ2-7|TRBV7-9
CASSLAGEYEQYF
TGTGCCAGCAGCTTAGCGGGAGAGTACGAGCAGTACTTC
>-|-|TRBJ2-3|TRBV9
CASSAWTGTDTQYF
TGTGCCAGCAGCGCCTGGACAGGCACAGATACGCAGTATTTT
>TRBD1|once|TRBJ2-2|TRBV5-1
CASSWDRVSNTGELFF
TGCGCCAGCAGCTGGGACAGAGTATCGAACACCGGGGAGCTGTTTTTT
>-|-|TRBJ2-3|TRBV19
CASSIPTDTQYF
TGTGCCAGTAGTATCCCCACTGATACGCAGTATTTT
>TRBD2|-|TRBJ2-7|TRBV7-3
CASSLNPEGLAGGEQYF
TGTGCCAGCAGCTTAAATCCCGAAGGACTAGCGGGAGGGGAGCAGTACTTC
>-|-|TRBJ1-1|TRBV6-4
CASRREENTEAFF
TGTGCCAGTCGTAGGGAGGAGAACACTGAAGCTTTCTTT
>-|-|TRBJ2-7|TRBV4-1
CASSPQLGPGNYIEQYF
TGCGCCAGCAGCCCACAGCTCGGGCCAGGGAATTATATCGAGCAGTACTTC
>TRBD1|-|TRBJ2-5|TRBV2
CASRRPGTAQETQYF
TGTGCCAGCAGACGCCCCGGGACAGCCCAGGAGACCCAGTACTTC
>TRBD1|-|TRBJ1-4|TRBV4-1
CASSATGGANEKLFF
TGCGCCAGCAGCGCTACAGGGGGGGCTAATGAAAAACTGTTTTTT